These T cell receptor beta chains were read from a single sample in a study of tumor T cells in aggressive B-cell lymphoma. The protocol was immunoSEQ multiplex PCR, while the TCRdb copy is restricted to in-frame clones and leaves out a portion. The table lists 1,500 to 2,000 clones, roughly 90% of them singletons. Source material: tumor tissue. The receptors come from an adult with diffuse large B cell lymphoma. Each CDR3 is given with its conserved first and last residue. The order of the fields is D gene, V gene, J gene, clone size, CDR3 DNA, CDR3 protein. D genes are given only for firm matches. For some rows the clone size is stated as once, few or many, or as a class when expanded; others skip it.

D gene: .
V gene: TRBV19
J gene: TRBJ2-3
clone size: once
CDR3 DNA: TGTGCCAGTAGTGCCACAGGGCTCGCTAGCACAGATACGCAGTATTTT
CDR3 protein: CASSATGLASTDTQYF

D gene: TRBD1
V gene: TRBV7-2
J gene: TRBJ2-7
clone size: .
CDR3 DNA: TGTGCCAGCAGCTTAGGGGGACAGGCCTACGAGCAGTACTTC
CDR3 protein: CASSLGGQAYEQYF

D gene: .
V gene: TRBV29-1
J gene: TRBJ2-5
clone size: .
CDR3 DNA: TGCAGCGGGGGACAAGACATATCCGAGACCCAGTACTTC
CDR3 protein: CSGGQDISETQYF

D gene: .
V gene: TRBV10-3
J gene: TRBJ2-7
clone size: .
CDR3 DNA: TGTGCCATCAGTGTTTCTTTCAGGTACGAGCAGTACTTC
CDR3 protein: CAISVSFRYEQYF

D gene: TRBD1
V gene: TRBV18
J gene: TRBJ1-1
clone size: .
CDR3 DNA: TGTGCCAGCTCCCCCGAAGGGGGCACTGCAGTTTTCTTT
CDR3 protein: CASSPEGGTAVFF

D gene: TRBD1
V gene: TRBV7-2
J gene: TRBJ2-1
clone size: .
CDR3 DNA: TGTGCCAGCAGCAGGAACCCCGGGACAGTATACAATGAGCAGTTCTTC
CDR3 protein: CASSRNPGTVYNEQFF

D gene: TRBD2
V gene: TRBV5-1
J gene: TRBJ2-3
clone size: .
CDR3 DNA: TGCGCCAGCAGCGTCAATTCGGGGAGGGGCACAGATACGCAGTATTTT
CDR3 protein: CASSVNSGRGTDTQYF

D gene: TRBD1
V gene: TRBV18
J gene: TRBJ2-5
clone size: .
CDR3 DNA: TGTGCCAGCTCAGCGACAGGGTGGGAGACCCAGTACTTC
CDR3 protein: CASSATGWETQYF

D gene: TRBD1
V gene: TRBV25-1
J gene: TRBJ2-1
clone size: .
CDR3 DNA: TGTGCCAGCAGTGAATTTGGGTCAGGGGGTAAGAATGAGCAGTTCTTC
CDR3 protein: CASSEFGSGGKNEQFF

D gene: .
V gene: TRBV7-9
J gene: TRBJ2-7
clone size: .
CDR3 DNA: TGTGCCAGCAGCCCGGGACTGCCCGGAACCTACGAGCAGTACTTC
CDR3 protein: CASSPGLPGTYEQYF

D gene: TRBD2
V gene: TRBV18
J gene: TRBJ2-5
clone size: .
CDR3 DNA: TGTGCCAGCTCACCCTCACTAGCGGGGATACAAGAGACCCAGTACTTC
CDR3 protein: CASSPSLAGIQETQYF

D gene: .
V gene: TRBV12-2
J gene: TRBJ2-3
clone size: .
CDR3 DNA: TGTACAAGTCGCTTACGGGGGATCGGGACAGATACGCAGTATTTT
CDR3 protein: CTSRLRGIGTDTQYF

D gene: TRBD1
V gene: TRBV6-5
J gene: TRBJ1-2
clone size: .
CDR3 DNA: TGTGCCAGCAGAAGACAGGGGGGGCGTTATGGCTACACCTTC
CDR3 protein: CASRRQGGRYGYTF

D gene: .
V gene: TRBV27
J gene: TRBJ2-3
clone size: once
CDR3 DNA: TGTGCCAGCGGGAAGGGGGGGACAGATACGCAGTATTTT
CDR3 protein: CASGKGGTDTQYF

D gene: .
V gene: TRBV18
J gene: TRBJ2-7
clone size: .
CDR3 DNA: TGTGCCAGCTCACCAACGGAGAGGGCTGAGCAGTACTTC
CDR3 protein: CASSPTERAEQYF

D gene: .
V gene: TRBV2
J gene: TRBJ1-2
clone size: .
CDR3 DNA: TGTGCCAGCAGCTATGGGGGGTCGTATGGCTACACCTTC
CDR3 protein: CASSYGGSYGYTF

D gene: TRBD1
V gene: TRBV7-7
J gene: TRBJ2-2
clone size: .
CDR3 DNA: TGTGCCAGCAGCTTAGGACAGGGGGTGGACACCGGGGAGCTGTTTTTT
CDR3 protein: CASSLGQGVDTGELFF

D gene: TRBD1
V gene: TRBV13
J gene: TRBJ2-7
clone size: .
CDR3 DNA: TGTGCCAGCAGCTCCGGGACAGGGTACGAGCAGTACTTC
CDR3 protein: CASSSGTGYEQYF

D gene: TRBD2
V gene: TRBV19
J gene: TRBJ2-5
clone size: .
CDR3 DNA: TGTGCCACCCAACTAGCGGGGGAAGAGACCCAGTACTTC
CDR3 protein: CATQLAGEETQYF

D gene: TRBD1
V gene: TRBV6-5
J gene: TRBJ1-2
clone size: .
CDR3 DNA: TGTGCCAGCAGTCGGGACAGGGCCTATGGCTACACCTTC
CDR3 protein: CASSRDRAYGYTF

D gene: TRBD1
V gene: TRBV18
J gene: TRBJ2-2
clone size: once
CDR3 DNA: TGTGCCAGCTCCCAGGGACAGGGGGCCATAAACACCGGGGAGCTGTTTTTT
CDR3 protein: CASSQGQGAINTGELFF

D gene: TRBD1
V gene: TRBV4-1
J gene: TRBJ2-7
clone size: once
CDR3 DNA: TGCGCCAGCAGCCCTCAAGAGGGGGCAGGGAGCTCCTACGAGCAGTACTTC
CDR3 protein: CASSPQEGAGSSYEQYF

D gene: .
V gene: TRBV18
J gene: TRBJ1-4
clone size: .
CDR3 DNA: TGTGCCAGCTCACCCGGGATGGGTGAAAAACTGTTTTTT
CDR3 protein: CASSPGMGEKLFF

D gene: .
V gene: TRBV29-1
J gene: TRBJ2-5
clone size: .
CDR3 DNA: TGCAGCGTCCGAAATTGGAGGACAGAGACTCAAGAGACCCAGTACTTC
CDR3 protein: CSVRNWRTETQETQYF

D gene: TRBD1
V gene: TRBV5-4
J gene: TRBJ2-3
clone size: .
CDR3 DNA: TGTGCCAGCAGTTTTAGGGGGCTCACAGATACGCAGTATTTT
CDR3 protein: CASSFRGLTDTQYF

D gene: TRBD1
V gene: TRBV15
J gene: TRBJ1-5
clone size: .
CDR3 DNA: TGTGCCACCAGCACCGGGACAGGGGGCAATCAGCCCCAGCATTTT
CDR3 protein: CATSTGTGGNQPQHF

D gene: TRBD2
V gene: TRBV7-2
J gene: TRBJ2-5
clone size: .
CDR3 DNA: TGTGCCAGCAGCCCCCAGGCGGGGGTTTCGGAGACCCAGTACTTC
CDR3 protein: CASSPQAGVSETQYF

D gene: .
V gene: TRBV29-1
J gene: TRBJ2-7
clone size: .
CDR3 DNA: TGCAGCGTTGGAGTGACGGGGGAGCAGTACTTC
CDR3 protein: CSVGVTGEQYF

D gene: .
V gene: TRBV5-4
J gene: TRBJ2-7
clone size: .
CDR3 DNA: TGTGCCAGCAGCCAAGATGAGACGGGGACCTACGAGCAGTACTTC
CDR3 protein: CASSQDETGTYEQYF

D gene: TRBD2
V gene: TRBV14
J gene: TRBJ2-3
clone size: .
CDR3 DNA: TGTGCCAGCAGCCCTAGCGGGGGGCTTAATACGCAGTATTTT
CDR3 protein: CASSPSGGLNTQYF

D gene: .
V gene: TRBV9
J gene: TRBJ2-7
clone size: .
CDR3 DNA: TGTGCCAGCAGCGTAAGTTCGGGGGTGCCCTACGAGCAGTACTTC
CDR3 protein: CASSVSSGVPYEQYF

D gene: .
V gene: TRBV7-2
J gene: TRBJ2-7
clone size: .
CDR3 DNA: TGTGCCAGCAGCTTAGGGGGGGTAAGCTCCTACGAGCAGTACTTC
CDR3 protein: CASSLGGVSSYEQYF

D gene: .
V gene: TRBV5-1
J gene: TRBJ2-1
clone size: once
CDR3 DNA: TGCGCCAGCAGTGTAAGCTATAGCTCCTACAATGAGCAGTTCTTC
CDR3 protein: CASSVSYSSYNEQFF

D gene: TRBD1
V gene: TRBV10-3
J gene: TRBJ1-4
clone size: .
CDR3 DNA: TGTGCCATCAGTGAGTCGGGGGGACAGGGGACAAAACTGTTTTTT
CDR3 protein: CAISESGGQGTKLFF

D gene: TRBD1
V gene: TRBV18
J gene: TRBJ1-2
clone size: once
CDR3 DNA: TGTGCCAGCTCACCCTCAGGGGGCTCGGGTTATGGCTACACCTTC
CDR3 protein: CASSPSGGSGYGYTF

D gene: .
V gene: TRBV4-1
J gene: TRBJ2-3
clone size: .
CDR3 DNA: TGCGCCAGCAGCCAAGACTCACGACTAGATACGCAGTATTTT
CDR3 protein: CASSQDSRLDTQYF

D gene: TRBD2
V gene: TRBV12-5
J gene: TRBJ2-3
clone size: .
CDR3 DNA: TGTGCTAGTGGTCCCCTGGGTAGCGGGATGACAGATACGCAGTATTTT
CDR3 protein: CASGPLGSGMTDTQYF

D gene: .
V gene: TRBV19
J gene: TRBJ2-3
clone size: .
CDR3 DNA: TGTGCCAGTAGTACACGGGACTCCACAGATACGCAGTATTTT
CDR3 protein: CASSTRDSTDTQYF

D gene: .
V gene: TRBV14
J gene: TRBJ1-6
clone size: .
CDR3 DNA: TGTGCCAGCAGCCAAGAAGACAGTTGGAATTCACCCCTCCACTTT
CDR3 protein: CASSQEDSWNSPLHF

D gene: TRBD2
V gene: TRBV7-6
J gene: TRBJ2-5
clone size: .
CDR3 DNA: TGTGCCAGCAGCTTAATAGCGGGGGGGCCTGAGACCCAGTACTTC
CDR3 protein: CASSLIAGGPETQYF

D gene: .
V gene: TRBV9
J gene: TRBJ1-2
clone size: once
CDR3 DNA: TGTGCCAGCAGCCTTAATACAGGAACCTTGAGTTATGGCTATACCTTC
CDR3 protein: CASSLNTGTLSYGYTF

D gene: TRBD1
V gene: TRBV7-8
J gene: TRBJ2-5
clone size: .
CDR3 DNA: TGTGCCAGCAGCTTAGTTGTAGGACAGGGAGGTTTGGGGCAGTACTTC
CDR3 protein: CASSLVVGQGGLGQYF